The T cell receptor (beta chain) described here comes from a study of T cell repertoires in cytomegalovirus infection. Study-level information: Public signatures in TCR beta pointed to CMV infection and matching HLA type.

MiXCR, run by TCRdb on the reads, gives a single entry per CDR3 protein. The sample records 400,000 to 550,000 distinct CDR3 sequences, 11% being singletons. Whole-study results and caveats: Identification of carriers of CMV plus the relevant HLA was achieved through cumulative public TCR beta family frequency. HLA-C-restricted CMV clonotypes gave the most frequent clonotype in two of eight donors.

As concerns this clonotype: The antigen remains undetermined.

CDR1 and CDR2 (germline): MDHEN, SYDVKM. This CDR3 has 15 amino acids. V dropped 3 bases and J dropped 2 bases, with 11 bases sitting between them. The sequencing sample was made of PBMCs. V usage is TRBV28 and J usage is TRBJ2-1; unclear D gene. This clonotype originated in a human donor in good health (CMV status not recorded). Some clones in this sample may be carry-over from other donors' samples. CDR3 sequence: CASSFESITYNEQFF. The DNA of the CDR3 is TGTGCCAGCAGTTTCGAGAGTATCACCTACAATGAGCAGTTCTTC.